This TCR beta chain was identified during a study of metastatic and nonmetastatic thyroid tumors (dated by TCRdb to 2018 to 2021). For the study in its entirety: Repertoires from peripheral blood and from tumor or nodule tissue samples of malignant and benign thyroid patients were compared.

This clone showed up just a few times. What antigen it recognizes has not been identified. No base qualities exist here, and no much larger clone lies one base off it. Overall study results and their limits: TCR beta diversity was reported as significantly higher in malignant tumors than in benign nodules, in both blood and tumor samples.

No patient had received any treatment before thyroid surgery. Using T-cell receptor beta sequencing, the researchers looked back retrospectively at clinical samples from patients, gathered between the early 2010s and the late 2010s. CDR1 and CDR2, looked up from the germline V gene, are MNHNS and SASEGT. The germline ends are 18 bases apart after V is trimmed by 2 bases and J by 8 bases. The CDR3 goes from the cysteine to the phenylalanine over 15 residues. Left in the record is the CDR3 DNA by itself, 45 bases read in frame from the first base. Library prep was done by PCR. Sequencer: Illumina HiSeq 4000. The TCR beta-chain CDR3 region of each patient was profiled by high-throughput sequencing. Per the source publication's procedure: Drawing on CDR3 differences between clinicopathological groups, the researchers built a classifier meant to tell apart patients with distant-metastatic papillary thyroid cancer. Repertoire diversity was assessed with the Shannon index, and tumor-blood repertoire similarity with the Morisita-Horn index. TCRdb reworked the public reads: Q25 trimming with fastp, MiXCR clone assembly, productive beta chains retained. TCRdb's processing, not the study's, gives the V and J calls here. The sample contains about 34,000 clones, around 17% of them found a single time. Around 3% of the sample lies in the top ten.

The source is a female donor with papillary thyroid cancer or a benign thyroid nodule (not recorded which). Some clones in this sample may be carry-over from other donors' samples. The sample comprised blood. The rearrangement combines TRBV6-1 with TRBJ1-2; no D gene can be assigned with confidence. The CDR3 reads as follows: CASSEPSRCPRGYTF. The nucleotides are TGTGCCAGCAGTGAACCGTCCAGGTGCCCGAGGGGCTACACCTTC.